The 31 T cell receptor beta chains listed next were all sequenced from one sample in a study of radiation and T cells in renal cell carcinoma. This table comes from immunoSEQ multiplex PCR, and its TCRdb copy is limited to in-frame clones, with some not included. The sample shows 130,000 or so clones, 70% to 90% of them seen only once. Stated time point: baseline pretreatment blood. This sample's treatment: 15 Gy SBRT to primary tumor, nephrectomy 4 weeks later. Specimen: blood, collected from a patient whose treatment included radiotherapy and nephrectomy. Receptor source: a woman in her forties or fifties with renal cell carcinoma.

The chain's CDR3 is CASRYHPQQEQYF. The CDR3 bases are TGTGCCAGCAGGTATCATCCCCAGCAGGAGCAGTACTTC. This chain uses TRBV6-1 with TRBJ2-7; D remains unclear. Germline CDR1 reads MNHNS; CDR2 reads SASEGT. The germline V and J ends were trimmed by 6 bases and 7 bases, with 16 bases remaining between them. This CDR3 contains 13 residues.

The chain uses TRBV7-8 and TRBJ2-1; D may correspond to TRBD1 or TRBD2 (5 bases each). Germline CDR1 is SGHVS and CDR2 is FQNEAQ. Trimming left V 4 bases short and J 0 bases short, with 16 bases between. This CDR3 has 17 amino acids. CDR3 coding DNA: TGTGCCAGCAGCTCGGGACCTCCAACCCTCTCCTACAATGAGCAGTTCTTC. As protein: CASSSGPPTLSYNEQFF.

The V and J genes are TRBV29-1 and TRBJ1-6; TRBD1 agrees at 8 bases. The CDR3 is 15 residues long. Unmatched junction bases numbered 13, after V lost 5 bases and J lost 10 bases. The germline V gene encodes CDR1 SQVTM and CDR2 ANQGSEA. CDR3 DNA: TGCAGCGTTCCTGTGGAGGACAGGGCAGGCTCACCCCTCCACTTT. Translating gives CSVPVEDRAGSPLHF.

The J gene is TRBJ1-1, the V gene TRBV7-8; possible D gene TRBD1, 5 bases. CDR1 and CDR2 (germline): SGHVS, FQNEAQ. The CDR3 has 15 amino acids. V lost 5 bases, J lost 4 bases, and 17 bases lay in between. DNA for the CDR3: TGTGCCAGCAGCCCCCAGGGTGGGGTCGGCACTGAAGCTTTCTTT. Protein: CASSPQGGVGTEAFF.

The rearrangement links TRBV30 to TRBJ2-2, with 10 bases lining up with TRBD2. The CDR3 length is 14 residues. The V and J ends lost 4 bases and 1 base, in that order; junction bases with no gene match: 0. CDR1 GTSNPN and CDR2 SVGIG come from the germline V gene (reference sequence). The CDR3 protein is CAWIAGGNTGELFF. In nucleotides, the CDR3 is TGTGCCTGGATAGCGGGGGGGAACACCGGGGAGCTGTTTTTT.

This CDR3 is CASSLAPGQGSDGYTF. CDR3 sequence (DNA): TGCGCCAGCAGCTTGGCCCCGGGACAGGGATCGGATGGCTACACCTTC. The rearrangement joins TRBV5-1 to TRBJ1-2, with TRBD1 matching over 9 bases. The CDR3 is 16 residues long. CDR1 is SGHRS, CDR2 YFSETQ, per germline. V lost 0 bases and J lost 6; bases outside the gene matches: 9.

The chain employs TRBV10-3 and TRBJ1-1, with D possibly TRBD1 on 6 matching bases. The CDR3 is 15 residues long. Looked up from germline, CDR1 is ENHRY and CDR2 is SYGVKD. Trimming stripped 0 bases from V and 4 bases from J, with 12 bases between. In DNA, the CDR3 is TGTGCCATCAGTGAGTCGGGGGGGCTAGGCACTGAAGCTTTCTTT. It codes for CAISESGGLGTEAFF.

The chain is built from TRBV6-5 and TRBJ2-3; TRBD2 might be the D (6 bases). CDR3 length: 13 residues. Trimming removed 2 bases at V and 5 bases at J, with 8 bases between. Looked up from germline, CDR1 is MNHEY and CDR2 is SVGAGI. CDR3 sequence reads: CASSYRGRDTQYF. The CDR3 DNA reads TGTGCCAGCAGTTACCGGGGGAGAGATACGCAGTATTTT.

The chain carries TRBV5-6 and TRBJ1-3; D ambiguous. The V end was cut by 0 bases, the J end by 0 bases, with 10 bases between. CDR1 SGHDT and CDR2 YYEEEE come from the germline V gene. CDR3 size: 16 residues. CDR3 protein: CASSLARLFSGNTIYF. CDR3 coding DNA: TGTGCCAGCAGCTTGGCTAGGCTATTCTCTGGAAACACCATATATTTT.

V gene TRBV7-2 combines with J gene TRBJ1-1; D may be TRBD1 (6 bases). With 4 bases removed from V and 1 base from J, the gap between germline ends came to 16 bases. The germline gives CDR1 SGHTA, CDR2 FQGNSA. There are 16 residues in the CDR3. CDR3 bases: TGTGCCAGCAGCTCTCCACCCGGGACAAGGAACACTGAAGCTTTCTTT. It is translated as CASSSPPGTRNTEAFF.

The chain combines TRBV10-3 with TRBJ2-5; D is unclear. The CDR3 runs 14 residues. V lost 4 bases and J 2 bases, leaving 11 bases between the germline ends. The germline gives CDR1 ENHRY, CDR2 SYGVKD. The CDR3 protein is CAISASSEQETQYF. CDR3 DNA: TGTGCCATCAGTGCAAGCAGTGAACAAGAGACCCAGTACTTC.

The chain uses TRBV19 and TRBJ1-1; a possible D gene is TRBD1 (5 bases). Germline V CDR1 and CDR2: LNHDA, SQIVND (reference sequence). The CDR3 contains 14 residues. The V gene lost 3 bases and the J gene lost 0 bases, with 8 bases spanning the gap. DNA of the CDR3: TGTGCCAGTAGTATGAGGGGTCTGAACACTGAAGCTTTCTTT. It codes for CASSMRGLNTEAFF.

This clone is a singleton in its sample. The chain links TRBV30 to TRBJ2-7, with unresolved D. V was trimmed by 0 bases and J by 7 bases, leaving 13 bases between them. The CDR3 covers 13 residues. Germline assignment: CDR1 GTSNPN and CDR2 SVGIG (reference sequence). The CDR3 DNA reads as TGTGCCTGGAGTGTTTCGACGGTGGGGGAGCAGTACTTC. This translates into CAWSVSTVGEQYF.

This rearrangement joins TRBV7-2 to TRBJ1-3; no clear D gene. The CDR3 is 15 amino acids. The V and J ends lost 1 base and 3 bases respectively, with 10 bases between them. CDR1 is SGHTA and CDR2 is FQGNSA in the germline V gene. The CDR3 DNA follows: TGTGCCAGCAGCTTAGGTTTGGGGAATGGAAACACCATATATTTT. As protein: CASSLGLGNGNTIYF.

The V and J genes are TRBV5-1 and TRBJ1-1, with a possible D match to TRBD1 (6 bases). The germline V gene has CDR1 SGHRS and CDR2 YFSETQ. The CDR3 is made up of 14 amino acids. V was clipped by 1 base and J by 1 base, with 8 bases between them. The CDR3 is CASSLTQGNTEAFF. The CDR3, as DNA: TGCGCCAGCAGCTTGACACAGGGGAACACTGAAGCTTTCTTT.

This clone is a singleton in its sample. This chain connects TRBV28 to TRBJ2-7; a possible D gene is TRBD2 (6 bases). Germline V gene sequence: CDR1 MDHEN, CDR2 SYDVKM. V was pared by 2 bases and J by 3 bases, with 8 bases between. The CDR3 loop spans 13 amino acids. The CDR3 is CASSLKGLYEQYF. CDR3 bases: TGTGCCAGCAGTTTAAAGGGACTCTACGAGCAGTACTTC.

The chain recombines TRBV10-3 with TRBJ2-5, with D tentatively TRBD2 (6 bases). The germline V and J ends were trimmed by 2 bases and 2 bases, with 6 bases remaining between them. Germline-derived CDR1 and CDR2 are ENHRY and SYGVKD. CDR3 length: 13 amino acids. CDR3 bases: TGTGCCATCAGTGAGCGGGGGCAAGAGACCCAGTACTTC. It yields the protein CAISERGQETQYF.

The chain links TRBV19 to TRBJ1-1; D possibly corresponds to TRBD1 (5 bases). Trimming removed 3 bases at V and 8 bases at J, with 13 bases between. Germline V lookup: CDR1 LNHDA, CDR2 SQIVND (reference sequence). The CDR3 totals 13 residues. DNA of the CDR3: TGTGCCAGTAGTATTGGTCAGGGCTCAGAAGCTTTCTTT. Translating it yields CASSIGQGSEAFF. The full variable domain, its missing parts supplied by reference TRBV19 and TRBJ1-1, is DGGITQSPKYLFRKEGQNVTLSCEQNLNHDAMYWYRQDPGQGLRLIYYSQIVNDFQKGDIAEGYSVSREKKESFPLTVTSAQKNPTAFYLCASSIGQGSEAFFGQGTRLTVV.

This clone was seen only a few times. The chain is built from TRBV28 and TRBJ2-7; the match to TRBD2 covers 12 bases. CDR3 size: 13 residues. The J segment lost 3 bases and the V segment lost 7 bases, leaving 1 base of the junction unmatched. Per germline, CDR1 MDHEN and CDR2 SYDVKM. DNA of the CDR3: TGTGCCAGCAAACTAGCGGGAGGCTACGAGCAGTACTTC. Translated, it gives CASKLAGGYEQYF.

The CDR3 region is CASSPGQGSLYEQYF. Here the CDR3 DNA reads TGTGCCAGCAGCCCCGGACAGGGATCCCTCTACGAGCAGTACTTC. J is TRBJ2-7 and V is TRBV11-3, with 8 nucleotides matching TRBD1. V shed 5 bases, J shed 3 bases, and the junction held 9 bases outside the gene matches. Germline assignment: CDR1 SGHNT and CDR2 YENEEA. CDR3 length: 15 residues. Full variable domain (rest looked up from reference TRBV11-3 and TRBJ2-7): EAGVVQSPRYKIIEKKQPVAFWCNPISGHNTLYWYLQNLGQGPELLIRYENEEAVDDSQLPKDRFSAERLKGVDSTLKIQPAELGDSAVYLCASSPGQGSLYEQYFGPGTRLTVT.

CDR3 DNA sequence: TGTGCCAGCACCTCTCCTGGGGGTTACGAGCAGTACTTC. Translated: CASTSPGGYEQYF. The genes are TRBV7-9 and TRBJ2-7; D is possibly TRBD1 or TRBD2 (5 bases each). Per germline, CDR1 SEHNR and CDR2 FQNEAQ (reference sequence). The V and J ends lost 7 bases and 4 bases respectively, with 14 bases between them. The CDR3 is made up of 13 amino acids.

This sequence joins TRBV9 and TRBJ2-7, with D hard to call. The V gene lost 1 base and the J gene lost 6 bases, with 8 bases spanning the gap. CDR3 length: 12 amino acids. Germline values: CDR1 SGDLS, CDR2 YYNGEE. DNA for the CDR3: TGTGCCAGCAGCGTACGGCCGGTCGAGCAGTACTTC. Translation: CASSVRPVEQYF.

V and J are TRBV4-2 and TRBJ2-2; 9 bases are a match to TRBD2. V lost 2 bases and J lost 5; bases outside the gene matches: 12. The CDR3 totals 18 residues. Germline CDR1 is LGHNA and CDR2 is YNFKEQ. The CDR3 spells CASSQPSGGRAGTGELFF. The CDR3 nucleotides read TGTGCCAGCAGCCAACCCTCTGGCGGGAGGGCCGGAACCGGGGAGCTGTTTTTT.

This chain connects TRBV7-9 to TRBJ1-2, with D possibly being TRBD1 (6 bases). Germline CDR1 SEHNR, CDR2 FQNEAQ (reference sequence). V dropped 0 bases and J dropped 4 bases, with 6 bases sitting between them. CDR3 length: 13 amino acids. CDR3 sequence: CASSLAGAYGYTF. CDR3 bases: TGTGCCAGCAGCTTAGCGGGGGCCTATGGCTACACCTTC.

The chain uses TRBV6-5 and TRBJ1-6; D unclear. The V end was cut by 0 bases, the J end by 4 bases, with 7 bases between. The length of the CDR3 is 15 residues. Germline values: CDR1 MNHEY, CDR2 SVGAGI. In DNA form, the CDR3 reads TGTGCCAGCAGTTACTCGCGAAGTTATAATTCACCCCTCCACTTT. Translation gives CASSYSRSYNSPLHF.

The chain links TRBV30 to TRBJ1-2; D gene unclear. The ends were cut back, 1 base at V and 0 bases at J, with 6 bases in the middle. This CDR3 is built from 13 residues. Looked up from germline, CDR1 is GTSNPN and CDR2 is SVGIG (reference sequence). CDR3 sequence (DNA): TGTGCCTGGAGTGACCCAGCTAACTATGGCTACACCTTC. Its protein product is CAWSDPANYGYTF. Supplemented by reference TRBV30 and TRBJ1-2, the full variable domain reads SQTIHQWPATLVQPVGSPLSLECTVEGTSNPNLYWYRQAAGRGLQLLFYSVGIGQISSEVPQNLSASRPQDRQFILSSKKLLLSDSGFYLCAWSDPANYGYTFGSGTRLTVV.

This clone was picked up one time. The chain employs TRBV9 and TRBJ1-1; D is uncertain. CDR3 size: 13 residues. V was clipped by 3 bases and J by 0 bases, with 6 bases between them. Germline assignment: CDR1 SGDLS and CDR2 YYNGEE. CDR3 in amino acids: CASSDAVNTEAFF. The CDR3 DNA is TGTGCCAGCAGCGATGCGGTGAACACTGAAGCTTTCTTT.

The rearrangement uses TRBV9 and TRBJ1-4; TRBD1 might be the D (5 bases). The V and J ends lost 3 bases and 3 bases respectively, with 18 bases between them. CDR3 length: 17 residues. The germline gives CDR1 SGDLS, CDR2 YYNGEE. The CDR3 DNA is TGTGCCAGCAGCGCCACCACGGGACGGCCCTCTAATGAAAAACTGTTTTTT. Protein product: CASSATTGRPSNEKLFF.

The sample holds a few counts of this clone. The chain joins TRBV30 to TRBJ1-1; no reliable D call. The V end lost 3 bases, the J end lost 4 bases, and 9 bases lay between the germline ends. Germline CDR1 is GTSNPN and CDR2 is SVGIG (reference sequence). This CDR3 spans 12 amino acids. The CDR3 loop is CAWRSSRTEAFF. The CDR3, as DNA: TGTGCCTGGAGAAGCTCCCGCACTGAAGCTTTCTTT.

V gene TRBV28 combines with J gene TRBJ1-2; 7 bases agree with TRBD1. This CDR3 is built from 13 residues. The V gene's germline CDR1 is MDHEN and CDR2 SYDVKM. J was trimmed by 4 bases and V by 4 bases; bases with no gene match: 3. The CDR3 region is CASSSGQTYGYTF. Here the CDR3 DNA reads TGTGCCAGCAGTTCGGGACAGACCTATGGCTACACCTTC.

In this sample, this clone turned up a few times. The rearrangement links TRBV11-3 to TRBJ2-2; 9 bases are a match to TRBD1. The CDR3 is 15 amino acids. Germline lookup yields CDR1 SGHNT and CDR2 YENEEA. Germline trimming cut 3 bases from V and 7 bases from J; bases unmatched to any gene: 6. CDR3 residues: CASSFDRGDVGELFF. CDR3 DNA sequence: TGTGCCAGCAGCTTTGACAGGGGGGATGTCGGGGAGCTGTTTTTT.